Below are 18 T cell receptor beta chains sequenced from a single sample in a study of blood T cell repertoires in COVID-19. TCRdb's copy holds only in-frame clones and misses some; the assay was immunoSEQ multiplex PCR. Of some 57,000 clones in the sample, 70% to 90% were seen once. The sample was peripheral blood. The receptor source for this set is a man aged 55-75 years with acute or convalescent COVID-19.

The table lists this clone with a count of one. The J gene is TRBJ1-5, the V gene TRBV19, with 7 bases matching TRBD1. This CDR3 is 16 amino acids long. CDR1 is LNHDA, CDR2 SQIVND, per germline (reference sequence). J lost 6 bases, V lost 3 bases, and 11 bases had no gene match. The CDR3 nucleotides read TGTGCCAGTAGTATTTTCGCGGGACAGAGAGGTCAGCCCCAGCATTTT. Its protein is CASSIFAGQRGQPQHF.

The V call is TRBV19, the J call TRBJ1-5; D unclear. Germline loops: CDR1 LNHDA, CDR2 SQIVND (reference sequence). The CDR3 length is 14 residues. The V gene lost 5 bases and the J gene lost 2 bases, with 10 bases spanning the gap. CDR3 sequence: CASSEGSGNQPQHF. The DNA for the CDR3 is TGTGCCAGTAGTGAGGGCAGCGGCAATCAGCCCCAGCATTTT.

The chain recombines TRBV6-1 with TRBJ2-7; D might be TRBD1 (8 bases). Germline loops: CDR1 MNHNS, CDR2 SASEGT. The CDR3 is 17 amino acids. V dropped 4 bases and J dropped 1 base, with 20 bases sitting between them. The CDR3 loop is CASSVLPGQGGSYEQYF. The CDR3 DNA follows: TGTGCCAGCAGTGTGCTCCCAGGACAGGGAGGGTCCTACGAGCAGTACTTC.

The chain has TRBV5-1 and TRBJ1-3; tentative D call: TRBD1 (6 bases). This CDR3 has 13 residues. V lost 4 bases and J 6 bases, leaving 11 bases between the germline ends. Germline CDR1 reads SGHRS; CDR2 reads YFSETQ. The CDR3 DNA follows: TGCGCCAGCAGCGTACAGGGTGCAAACACCATATATTTT. This sequence encodes CASSVQGANTIYF. The full variable domain, in which reference TRBV5-1 and TRBJ1-3 provide the parts outside the CDR3, is KAGVTQTPRYLIKTRGQQVTLSCSPISGHRSVSWYQQTPGQGLQFLFEYFSETQRNKGNFPGRFSGRQFSNSRSEMNVSTLELGDSALYLCASSVQGANTIYFGEGSWLTVV.

V and J are TRBV3-1 (or the pseudogene TRBV3-2) and TRBJ1-6, with 9 bases matching TRBD1. The CDR3 totals 16 residues. V was pared by 1 base and J by 7 bases, with 5 bases of the junction left unmatched. Germline V gives CDR1 LGHDT, CDR2 YNNKEL (reference sequence). The CDR3 loop is CASSQVETGGNSPLHF. In DNA form, the CDR3 reads TGTGCCAGCAGCCAAGTCGAGACAGGGGGAAATTCACCCCTCCACTTT.

The chain joins TRBV7-3 to TRBJ2-7, with a possible D match to TRBD1 (7 bases). V gave up 5 bases and J gave up 3 bases, with 14 bases separating them. CDR3 size: 14 residues. The germline V gene encodes CDR1 SGHTA and CDR2 FQGTGA. The CDR3 loop reads CASSRTGGDYEQYF. CDR3 bases: TGTGCCAGCAGCCGGACAGGAGGGGACTACGAGCAGTACTTC. Looking up the rest from reference TRBV7-3 and TRBJ2-7 gives the full variable domain: GAGVSQTPSNKVTEKGKYVELRCDPISGHTALYWYRQSLGQGPEFLIYFQGTGAADDSGLPNDRFFAVRPEGSVSTLKIQRTERGDSAVYLCASSRTGGDYEQYFGPGTRLTVT.

The rearrangement links TRBV7-2 to TRBJ2-5; no clear D. Germline V gene sequence: CDR1 SGHTA, CDR2 FQGNSA. The CDR3 is 12 amino acids. V dropped 5 bases and J dropped 5 bases, with 9 bases sitting between them. The CDR3 loop reads CASSQVRETQYF. The CDR3 nucleotides read TGTGCCAGCAGCCAGGTACGGGAGACCCAGTACTTC.

The rearrangement uses TRBV4-2 and TRBJ2-3; 9 positions agree with TRBD1. The CDR3 spans 15 residues. The germline CDR1 and CDR2 sequences are LGHNA and YNFKEQ. V shed 1 base, J shed 5 bases, and the junction held 4 bases outside the gene matches. The chain's CDR3 is CASSQGDRAEDTQYF. The CDR3 DNA follows: TGTGCCAGCAGCCAAGGGGACAGGGCCGAAGATACGCAGTATTTT.

This clone was picked up one time. This chain joins TRBV7-3 and TRBJ2-1; D possibly corresponds to TRBD1 (6 bases). The CDR3 extends over 14 amino acids. The V gene lost 2 bases and the J gene lost 3 bases, with 8 bases spanning the gap. Germline CDR1 is SGHTA and CDR2 is FQGTGA. The CDR3 DNA is TGTGCCAGCAGCTTACAGGGGTACTACAATGAGCAGTTCTTC. Translation gives CASSLQGYYNEQFF.

This clone was detected only once. J is TRBJ1-1 and V is TRBV7-9; TRBD1 is a possible D gene (5 bases). CDR1 and CDR2 from the germline V gene are SEHNR and FQNEAQ (reference sequence). The CDR3 covers 16 residues. Trimming stripped 4 bases from V and 2 bases from J, with 17 bases between. CDR3 coding DNA: TGTGCCAGCAGCTCACCTCCAGGGCAGCCAAACACTGAAGCTTTCTTT. It yields the protein CASSSPPGQPNTEAFF.

This clone was recorded once. The V call is TRBV19, the J call TRBJ1-2, with D perhaps matching TRBD1 (5 bases). The germline V gene has CDR1 LNHDA and CDR2 SQIVND (reference sequence). V lost 8 bases to trimming and J lost 5 bases, with 15 bases between them. The CDR3 spans 13 residues. The CDR3 DNA sequence: TGTGCCAGTCATGGGGCAGGCGGATATGGCTACACCTTC. Amino acid sequence: CASHGAGGYGYTF. The entire variable domain, with the rest obtained from reference TRBV19 and TRBJ1-2, is as follows: DGGITQSPKYLFRKEGQNVTLSCEQNLNHDAMYWYRQDPGQGLRLIYYSQIVNDFQKGDIAEGYSVSREKKESFPLTVTSAQKNPTAFYLCASHGAGGYGYTFGSGTRLTVV.

This chain connects TRBV5-4 to TRBJ1-2, with TRBD1 identical over 10 bases. V lost 4 bases and J lost 5; bases outside the gene matches: 8. The CDR3 covers 15 residues. CDR1 and CDR2 from the germline V gene are SGHNT and YYREEE (reference sequence). This CDR3 is CASSRQGTGDYGYTF. For the CDR3, the DNA is TGTGCCAGCAGCCGCCAGGGGACAGGGGATTATGGCTACACCTTC.

The table lists this clone with a count of one. J is TRBJ1-2 and V is TRBV6-5, with 9 bases identical to TRBD1. V trimming: 4 bases; J trimming: 7 bases; junction bases outside the gene matches: 10. CDR3 length equals 15 residues. The germline CDR1 and CDR2 sequences are MNHEY and SVGAGI. This CDR3 is CASSFIRDREGGYTF. The CDR3 DNA follows: TGTGCCAGCAGTTTCATACGGGACAGGGAGGGTGGCTACACCTTC.

This clone is medium-sized. The chain recombines TRBV30 with TRBJ1-4, with 8 bases lining up with TRBD1. The CDR3 has 15 amino acids. Germline trimming cut 0 bases from V and 7 bases from J; bases unmatched to any gene: 7. Germline CDR1 reads GTSNPN; CDR2 reads SVGIG (reference sequence). Here the CDR3 DNA reads TGTGCCTGGAGTGTACGCGCAGGGGGCAGTGAAAAACTGTTTTTT. Residues: CAWSVRAGGSEKLFF.

The chain links TRBV6-5 to TRBJ1-5; maybe TRBD1 (6 bases). This CDR3 comprises 16 residues. Germline CDR1 reads MNHEY; CDR2 reads SVGAGI. Trimming removed 2 bases at V and 2 bases at J, with 13 bases between. CDR3 sequence reads: CASSYATGLGNQPQHF. CDR3 bases: TGTGCCAGCAGTTACGCTACAGGGCTCGGCAATCAGCCCCAGCATTTT.

This clone appeared a single time. V and J are TRBV10-2 and TRBJ1-3; D possibly corresponds to TRBD1 (5 bases). The CDR3 is 14 residues long. Germline CDR1 and CDR2: WSHSY and SAAADI. V lost 7 bases to trimming and J lost 2 bases, with 12 bases between them. CDR3 sequence reads: CASTRGLAGNTIYF. Written as DNA, the CDR3 is TGCGCCAGCACGCGGGGGTTGGCTGGAAACACCATATATTTT.

CDR3 loop: CASSLGGPNTEAFF. The CDR3 coding sequence is TGCGCCAGCAGCTTAGGGGGCCCGAACACTGAAGCTTTCTTT. The V gene is TRBV5-1, the J gene TRBJ1-1; TRBD1 aligns across 7 bases. Germline loops: CDR1 SGHRS, CDR2 YFSETQ. The CDR3 spans 14 residues. Trimming removed 2 bases from V and 1 base from J; junction bases left unmatched: 2.

A single count supports this clone. The genes are TRBV11-2 and TRBJ2-1; D may be TRBD1 (6 bases). The germline CDR1 and CDR2 sequences are SGHAT and FQNNGV. V gave up 5 bases and J gave up 8 bases, with 19 bases separating them. CDR3 length equals 15 residues. The CDR3 region is CASSQGQNNNDEQFF. DNA of the CDR3: TGTGCCAGCAGCCAAGGACAGAACAATAACGATGAGCAGTTCTTC.